Below, one T cell receptor beta chain is given with its context. Those enrolled in Seattle joined during active infection and were followed longitudinally afterward. Sequencing was performed with immunoSEQ multiplex PCR; in TCRdb, only in-frame clones are kept and a portion is missing. The data contain about 220,000 clones, 75% to 85% of them seen just once; the ten biggest clones take up 5.2%. The sample comes from a study of blood T cell repertoires in COVID-19. At the level of the study: Acute and convalescent COVID-19 specimens originated in the United States, Italy and Spain. T cells, B-cell-depleted T cells, or PBMCs provided the cDNA or gDNA that served as material.

V lost 3 bases, J lost 2 bases, and 4 bases stayed unmatched. The CDR3 loop spans 15 amino acids. The germline gives CDR1 KGHSH, CDR2 LQKENI. The clonotype comes from a woman aged 70 to 79 with COVID-19, enrolled during active disease. The chain joins TRBV18 to TRBJ1-5, with 7 bases lining up with TRBD1. The sample was peripheral blood. CDR3: CASSPPGQGNQPQHF. The CDR3 DNA is TGTGCCAGCTCACCCCCCGGACAGGGCAATCAGCCCCAGCATTTT.